This T cell receptor (beta chain) was profiled in a study of T cell changes during pregnancy in multiple sclerosis. This table comes from immunoSEQ multiplex PCR, and its TCRdb copy is limited to in-frame clones, with some not included. The data show over 25,000 clones, roughly 90% seen once. About this clone itself: One end of the junction is discordant with germline, which a read error may explain. Other DNA sequences from this sample encode an identical CDR3 as well.

CDR3 length: 15 amino acids. Germline V CDR1 and CDR2: LGHNA, YNFKEQ. V usage is TRBV4-2 and J usage is TRBJ1-1, with TRBD1 identical over 9 bases. This clonotype was obtained from a female donor in good health, enrolled as a control in a pregnancy study. This specimen was CD4+ T cells from peripheral blood mononuclear cells, taken in the second trimester of pregnancy. This CDR3 reads CASSQGQGGDTEAFF. In DNA, the CDR3 is TGTGCCAGCAGCCAAGGACAGGGGGGGGACACTGAAGCTTTCTTC.